Shown below are 8 T cell receptor beta chains from a single sample sequenced in a study of siplizumab effects on memory and regulatory T cells. Measured with immunoSEQ multiplex PCR; TCRdb has only the in-frame clones, and not every one. The table lists roughly 10,000 clones, under 55% of them singletons, with roughly 10% in the top ten. Cocultured for about six days at 37°C were the mixed lymphocyte reaction cells. These receptors have no identified antigens. The sequenced material came from CFSE-low (dividing) CD8+ T cells sorted from an allogeneic mixed lymphocyte reaction. These receptors came from a human donor in good health; the cells came from an allogeneic mixed lymphocyte reaction.

This clone was counted only a few times. The chain has TRBV7-8 and TRBJ2-7; D is uncertain. Deletions cut 0 bases from V and 0 bases from J, with 6 bases between. From germline, CDR1 is SGHVS and CDR2 FQNEAQ. CDR3 length: 14 residues. DNA for the CDR3: TGTGCCAGCAGCTTAGCTTACAGCTCCTACGAGCAGTACTTC. Encoded protein: CASSLAYSSYEQYF.

The CDR3 DNA sequence: TGTGCCAGCAGCCAGGCCCCTGATACGCAGTATTTT. Protein product: CASSQAPDTQYF. V is TRBV4-2 and J is TRBJ2-3; no definite D call. Germline CDR1 is LGHNA and CDR2 is YNFKEQ. The CDR3 has 12 amino acids. V lost 3 bases and J lost 6, with 7 bases in between.

This clone is labeled medium-sized (0.01 to 0.1%). The V call is TRBV7-9, the J call TRBJ1-2; a weak D match, TRBD1 (5 bases). Germline CDR1 reads SEHNR; CDR2 reads FQNEAQ (reference sequence). Deletions cut 2 bases from V and 10 bases from J, with 23 bases between. The CDR3 sequence is 16 residues long. The CDR3 nucleotides are TGTGCCAGCAGCTTAATTTCGCCAGGGAGGGGATTTGTCTACACCTTC. Its protein is CASSLISPGRGFVYTF.

V is TRBV13 and J is TRBJ2-7; D gene ambiguous. Germline CDR1 is PRHDT and CDR2 is FYEKMQ (reference sequence). There are 14 residues in the CDR3. V gave up 1 base and J gave up 2 bases, with 9 bases separating them. CDR3 protein: CASSLEGNPYEQYF. CDR3 bases: TGTGCCAGCAGCTTAGAAGGGAATCCCTACGAGCAGTACTTC.

This chain joins TRBV4-1 and TRBJ2-1, with 9 nucleotides matching TRBD2. CDR3 length equals 16 residues. Trimming at V came to 3 bases and at J to 6 bases, leaving 9 bases not matched to a gene. In germline, CDR1 is MGHRA, CDR2 YSYEKL. The CDR3 DNA is TGCGCCAGCAGCCACTCGCCGGGACTAGCCTTCAATGAGCAGTTCTTC. This codes for CASSHSPGLAFNEQFF.

The J gene is TRBJ2-7, the V gene TRBV28; the D call may be TRBD1 or TRBD2 (5 bases each). There are 12 residues in the CDR3. The V end was cut by 10 bases, the J end by 1 base, with 11 bases between. CDR1 and CDR2 from the germline V gene are MDHEN and SYDVKM. CDR3: CAIRGLSYEQYF. The CDR3 DNA reads as TGTGCCATCCGGGGCTTATCCTACGAGCAGTACTTC.

The chain carries TRBV4-1 and TRBJ2-1; 9 bases are a match to TRBD2. This CDR3 comprises 20 residues. V lost 4 bases to trimming and J lost 0 bases; unmatched junction nucleotides: 16. CDR1 and CDR2 from the germline V gene are MGHRA and YSYEKL. The CDR3 sequence is CASSPSSLRGGPSSYNEQFF. The CDR3 nucleotides are TGCGCCAGCAGCCCTTCCTCATTGCGGGGGGGCCCTAGCTCCTACAATGAGCAGTTCTTC.

The gene calls are TRBV6-5 and TRBJ2-1; no firm D call. V was clipped by 2 bases and J by 0 bases, with 8 bases between them. The germline V gene encodes CDR1 MNHEY and CDR2 SVGAGI. This CDR3 contains 15 residues. CDR3: CASSYGQSSYNEQFF. The DNA for the CDR3 is TGTGCCAGCAGTTACGGCCAAAGCTCCTACAATGAGCAGTTCTTC.